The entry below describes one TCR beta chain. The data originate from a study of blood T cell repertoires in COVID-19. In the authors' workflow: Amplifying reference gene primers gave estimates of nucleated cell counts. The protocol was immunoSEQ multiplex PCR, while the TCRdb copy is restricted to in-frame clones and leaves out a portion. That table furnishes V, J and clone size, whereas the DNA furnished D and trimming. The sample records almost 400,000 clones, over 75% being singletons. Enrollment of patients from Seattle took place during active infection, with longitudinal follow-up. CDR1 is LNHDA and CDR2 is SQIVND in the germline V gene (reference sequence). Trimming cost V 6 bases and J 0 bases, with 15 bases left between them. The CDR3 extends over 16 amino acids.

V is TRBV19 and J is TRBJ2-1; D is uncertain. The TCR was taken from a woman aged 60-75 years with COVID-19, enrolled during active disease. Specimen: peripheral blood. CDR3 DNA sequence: TGTGCCAGTAGGATAAGCCGCGGTAGCTCCTACAATGAGCAGTTCTTC. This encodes CASRISRGSSYNEQFF.